Following are 8 T cell receptor beta chains from one sample sequenced in a study of CD8 T cells in ankylosing spondylitis. MiXCR, run by TCRdb on the 5' RACE reads, gives a single entry per CDR3 protein. Found here are around 130,000 distinct CDR3 sequences, about 7% of them singletons; the top ten hold 12%. The sequenced sample was blood, either unsorted or a sorted T cell fraction (not recorded which). The source is a male donor with ankylosing spondylitis or in good health (not recorded which).

There are many counts of this clonotype. V is TRBV5-1 and J is TRBJ1-4; the match to TRBD1 covers 7 bases. CDR1 SGHRS and CDR2 YFSETQ come from the germline V gene. V shed 5 bases and J 0 bases; nucleotides not matched to a gene: 4. This CDR3 comprises 15 residues. The CDR3 sequence is CASRGQAATNEKLFF. The CDR3 nucleotides are TGCGCCAGCAGAGGACAGGCCGCAACTAATGAAAAACTGTTTTTT.

This clonotype was counted at least ten times. This sequence joins TRBV19 and TRBJ2-2; TRBD2 aligns across 7 bases. Losses at the gene ends were 4 bases for V and 0 bases for J; bases not matched to a gene: 5. The CDR3 loop spans 16 amino acids. CDR1 and CDR2 from the germline V gene are LNHDA and SQIVND (reference sequence). DNA for the CDR3: TGTGCCAGTAGTAGAGCTAGCGGCGCGAACACCGGGGAGCTGTTTTTT. Translating it yields CASSRASGANTGELFF.

This chain links TRBV4-2 with TRBJ1-1; D call uncertain. CDR1 is LGHNA and CDR2 is YNFKEQ in the germline V gene. The CDR3 loop spans 13 amino acids. The V gene lost 0 bases and the J gene lost 8 bases, with 10 bases spanning the gap. The CDR3 bases are TGTGCCAGCAGCCAAGATCGGGAAGCGGAAGCTTTCTTT. Its protein product is CASSQDREAEAFF.

The table lists this clonotype with many counts. The chain combines TRBV5-1 with TRBJ2-5; no reliable D call. Germline assignment: CDR1 SGHRS and CDR2 YFSETQ. The CDR3 totals 15 residues. Trimming shortened V by 1 base and J by 2 bases, and 12 bases separated the two germline ends. The CDR3 is CASSLIGVGQETQYF. In DNA form, the CDR3 reads TGCGCCAGCAGCTTGATTGGGGTGGGACAAGAGACCCAGTACTTC.

There are many counts of this clonotype. This chain links TRBV5-1 with TRBJ2-7; no clear D gene. The CDR3 totals 12 residues. CDR1 and CDR2 (germline): SGHRS, YFSETQ. Trimming pared 0 bases from V and 5 bases from J, leaving 6 bases between. Here the CDR3 reads CASSLADDEQYF. In nucleotides, the CDR3 is TGCGCCAGCAGCTTGGCCGATGACGAGCAGTACTTC.

This clonotype was recorded many times. This chain connects TRBV5-1 to TRBJ2-5; either TRBD1 or TRBD2 may supply D (5 bases each). Germline V gives CDR1 SGHRS, CDR2 YFSETQ. The V and J ends lost 2 bases and 4 bases respectively, with 12 bases between them. CDR3 size: 14 residues. CDR3 loop: CASSFTGAGETQYF. The CDR3 nucleotides are TGCGCCAGCAGCTTCACTGGGGCGGGAGAGACCCAGTACTTC.

The rearrangement uses TRBV20-1 and TRBJ2-7, with TRBD2 matching over 10 bases. Germline V CDR1 and CDR2: DFQATT, SNEGSKA (reference sequence). Trimming cost V 5 bases and J 2 bases; bases outside gene matches: 9. The CDR3 has 15 amino acids. The CDR3 reads CSAARTSGDPYEQYF. As DNA, the CDR3 is TGCAGTGCTGCCAGAACTAGCGGGGACCCCTACGAGCAGTACTTC.

Only a few counts were recorded for this clonotype. This rearrangement joins TRBV5-1 to TRBJ1-2; D is uncertain. V was trimmed by 0 bases and J by 8 bases, leaving 11 bases between them. Germline CDR1 reads SGHRS; CDR2 reads YFSETQ. The CDR3 is 13 residues long. Written as DNA, the CDR3 is TGCGCCAGCAGCTTGGGGCACGGATGGGGCTACACCTTC. It specifies CASSLGHGWGYTF. The full variable domain, with the rest looked up from reference TRBV5-1 and TRBJ1-2, is KAGVTQTPRYLIKTRGQQVTLSCSPISGHRSVSWYQQTPGQGLQFLFEYFSETQRNKGNFPGRFSGRQFSNSRSEMNVSTLELGDSALYLCASSLGHGWGYTFGSGTRLTVV.